One sample yielded the 11 T cell receptor beta chains listed below, sequenced in a study of cytomegalovirus exposure and HLA in healthy donors. The PCR was carried out with 60 Vbeta primers and 13 Jbeta primers. The data were produced by immunoSEQ multiplex PCR, yet TCRdb's version contains in-frame clones alone and is incomplete. The sample records 30,000 to 40,000 clones, around 83% being singletons. The sequenced sample consisted of PBMCs. Source of these receptors: a woman between 18 and 30 years old in good health and CMV-seronegative.

This clone was seen a single time. The chain joins TRBV29-1 to TRBJ2-7, with TRBD2 matching over 9 bases. Germline V gene sequence: CDR1 SQVTM, CDR2 ANQGSEA. The trim removed 7 bases at V and 2 bases at J, leaving 15 bases unmatched. The CDR3 loop spans 16 amino acids. The CDR3 DNA reads TGCAGCGCCACCCCGGGACTAGCCATACCTCCCTACGAGCAGTACTTC. Translated, it gives CSATPGLAIPPYEQYF.

This clone was found once. The V gene is TRBV28, the J gene TRBJ1-2; a weak D match, TRBD1 (6 bases). Looked up from germline, CDR1 is MDHEN and CDR2 is SYDVKM. The CDR3 has 18 residues. The ends were cut back, 3 bases at V and 2 bases at J, with 22 bases in the middle. CDR3 bases: TGTGCCAGCAGTTTGCGGGGGGCCCTCTCCCTATTAAACTATGGCTACACCTTC. This gives the protein CASSLRGALSLLNYGYTF.

This clone was seen more than once but under ten times. This rearrangement joins TRBV7-9 to TRBJ2-3; D perhaps matches TRBD2 (6 bases). The CDR3 totals 15 residues. Looked up from germline, CDR1 is SEHNR and CDR2 is FQNEAQ (reference sequence). V lost 2 bases, J lost 3 bases, and 12 bases lay in between. CDR3 residues: CASSLIGGGTDTQYF. The CDR3 DNA reads as TGTGCCAGCAGCTTAATCGGGGGAGGAACAGATACGCAGTATTTT.

The chain combines TRBV28 with TRBJ2-1; 11 bases fit TRBD2. With 8 bases clipped from V and 4 bases from J, the junction kept 7 bases outside the gene matches. The germline gives CDR1 MDHEN, CDR2 SYDVKM. There are 15 residues in the CDR3. CDR3 protein: CASATSGRDYNEQFF. The CDR3 DNA sequence: TGTGCCAGCGCCACTAGCGGGAGAGATTACAATGAGCAGTTCTTC.

This clone occurred a few times. The chain's CDR3 is CASSILGAGNQPQHF. In DNA form, the CDR3 reads TGTGCCAGTAGTATACTAGGGGCTGGCAATCAGCCCCAGCATTTT. The chain combines TRBV19 with TRBJ1-5; possibly TRBD1 for D (5 bases). This CDR3 comprises 15 residues. Germline CDR1 is LNHDA and CDR2 is SQIVND (reference sequence). Deletions cut 2 bases from V and 2 bases from J, with 10 bases between.

This chain links TRBV6-5 with TRBJ1-6; 7 bases map to TRBD1. Germline CDR1 is MNHEY and CDR2 is SVGAGI. Germline trimming cut 0 bases from V and 8 bases from J; bases unmatched to any gene: 4. The CDR3 is made up of 15 amino acids. The CDR3 loop reads CASSYSDRVDSPLHF. In DNA form, the CDR3 reads TGTGCCAGCAGTTACTCTGACAGGGTAGATTCACCCCTCCACTTT.

The rearrangement uses TRBV11-3 and TRBJ1-1, with 8 bases aligning to TRBD1. V lost 5 bases, J lost 1 base, and 6 bases stayed unmatched. Per the germline V gene, CDR1 is SGHNT and CDR2 is YENEEA. CDR3 length: 15 residues. The CDR3 bases are TGTGCCAGCAGCGCGCGTGGACAGGGGAACACTGAAGCTTTCTTT. Residues: CASSARGQGNTEAFF.

This rearrangement joins TRBV5-1 to TRBJ2-7; 13 bases agree with TRBD2. CDR3 size: 16 residues. CDR1 SGHRS and CDR2 YFSETQ come from the germline V gene. With 0 bases clipped from V and 6 bases from J, the junction kept 6 bases outside the gene matches. CDR3 in DNA: TGCGCCAGCAGCTTGGATGGGACTAGCGGGACAGGCGAGCAGTACTTC. The encoded protein is CASSLDGTSGTGEQYF.

The CDR3 DNA reads as TGTGCCAGCAGTTTTTTCAGGGGGCCCACAGATACGCAGTATTTT. Its protein product is CASSFFRGPTDTQYF. V and J are TRBV28 and TRBJ2-3; 8 bases agree with TRBD1. This CDR3 contains 15 residues. From germline, CDR1 is MDHEN and CDR2 SYDVKM. V dropped 3 bases and J dropped 2; count of bases not matched to a gene: 4.

The genes are TRBV29-1 and TRBJ1-1; 7 positions agree with TRBD1. The J segment lost 8 bases and the V segment lost 1 base, leaving 4 bases of the junction unmatched. CDR1 is SQVTM, CDR2 ANQGSEA, per germline. The CDR3 covers 12 residues. In nucleotides, the CDR3 is TGCAGCGTTGAAGGATTACAGGGGGAAGCTTTCTTT. This sequence encodes CSVEGLQGEAFF.

The chain carries TRBV7-2 and TRBJ1-3; 10 bases are shared with TRBD1. V lost 3 bases, J lost 4 bases, and 3 bases stayed unmatched. Germline V gene sequence: CDR1 SGHTA, CDR2 FQGNSA. There are 15 residues in the CDR3. Written as DNA, the CDR3 is TGTGCCAGCAGCTTGGACAGGGGGAAAGGAAACACCATATATTTT. Its protein product is CASSLDRGKGNTIYF. The variable domain in full, with the rest retrieved from reference TRBV7-2 and TRBJ1-3, is GAGVSQSPSNKVTEKGKDVELRCDPISGHTALYWYRQSLGQGLEFLIYFQGNSAPDKSGLPSDRFSAERTGGSVSTLTIQRTQQEDSAVYLCASSLDRGKGNTIYFGEGSWLTVV.